This TCR beta chain was captured by sequencing in a study of response to subunit inactivated influenza vaccine. The CDR3 is 14 residues long. Germline V CDR1 and CDR2: MGHDK, SYGVNS. V lost 2 bases and J lost 5, with 12 bases in between. Only a few counts were recorded for this clonotype. TCRdb reprocessed the RT-PCR reads with MiXCR, giving one entry per CDR3 protein. This repertoire shows some 180,000 distinct CDR3 sequences, about 9.3% found once; its top ten account for 11%. Sample: non-naive T cells sorted from PBMCs, taken on the day of vaccination. The genes are TRBV25-1 and TRBJ2-5; weak D call: TRBD2 (6 bases). This clonotype was obtained from a man in his forties or fifties who received an inactivated influenza vaccine. The CDR3 here is CASSERGWGETQYF. The CDR3 DNA reads TGTGCCAGCAGTGAACGGGGGTGGGGGGAGACCCAGTACTTC.